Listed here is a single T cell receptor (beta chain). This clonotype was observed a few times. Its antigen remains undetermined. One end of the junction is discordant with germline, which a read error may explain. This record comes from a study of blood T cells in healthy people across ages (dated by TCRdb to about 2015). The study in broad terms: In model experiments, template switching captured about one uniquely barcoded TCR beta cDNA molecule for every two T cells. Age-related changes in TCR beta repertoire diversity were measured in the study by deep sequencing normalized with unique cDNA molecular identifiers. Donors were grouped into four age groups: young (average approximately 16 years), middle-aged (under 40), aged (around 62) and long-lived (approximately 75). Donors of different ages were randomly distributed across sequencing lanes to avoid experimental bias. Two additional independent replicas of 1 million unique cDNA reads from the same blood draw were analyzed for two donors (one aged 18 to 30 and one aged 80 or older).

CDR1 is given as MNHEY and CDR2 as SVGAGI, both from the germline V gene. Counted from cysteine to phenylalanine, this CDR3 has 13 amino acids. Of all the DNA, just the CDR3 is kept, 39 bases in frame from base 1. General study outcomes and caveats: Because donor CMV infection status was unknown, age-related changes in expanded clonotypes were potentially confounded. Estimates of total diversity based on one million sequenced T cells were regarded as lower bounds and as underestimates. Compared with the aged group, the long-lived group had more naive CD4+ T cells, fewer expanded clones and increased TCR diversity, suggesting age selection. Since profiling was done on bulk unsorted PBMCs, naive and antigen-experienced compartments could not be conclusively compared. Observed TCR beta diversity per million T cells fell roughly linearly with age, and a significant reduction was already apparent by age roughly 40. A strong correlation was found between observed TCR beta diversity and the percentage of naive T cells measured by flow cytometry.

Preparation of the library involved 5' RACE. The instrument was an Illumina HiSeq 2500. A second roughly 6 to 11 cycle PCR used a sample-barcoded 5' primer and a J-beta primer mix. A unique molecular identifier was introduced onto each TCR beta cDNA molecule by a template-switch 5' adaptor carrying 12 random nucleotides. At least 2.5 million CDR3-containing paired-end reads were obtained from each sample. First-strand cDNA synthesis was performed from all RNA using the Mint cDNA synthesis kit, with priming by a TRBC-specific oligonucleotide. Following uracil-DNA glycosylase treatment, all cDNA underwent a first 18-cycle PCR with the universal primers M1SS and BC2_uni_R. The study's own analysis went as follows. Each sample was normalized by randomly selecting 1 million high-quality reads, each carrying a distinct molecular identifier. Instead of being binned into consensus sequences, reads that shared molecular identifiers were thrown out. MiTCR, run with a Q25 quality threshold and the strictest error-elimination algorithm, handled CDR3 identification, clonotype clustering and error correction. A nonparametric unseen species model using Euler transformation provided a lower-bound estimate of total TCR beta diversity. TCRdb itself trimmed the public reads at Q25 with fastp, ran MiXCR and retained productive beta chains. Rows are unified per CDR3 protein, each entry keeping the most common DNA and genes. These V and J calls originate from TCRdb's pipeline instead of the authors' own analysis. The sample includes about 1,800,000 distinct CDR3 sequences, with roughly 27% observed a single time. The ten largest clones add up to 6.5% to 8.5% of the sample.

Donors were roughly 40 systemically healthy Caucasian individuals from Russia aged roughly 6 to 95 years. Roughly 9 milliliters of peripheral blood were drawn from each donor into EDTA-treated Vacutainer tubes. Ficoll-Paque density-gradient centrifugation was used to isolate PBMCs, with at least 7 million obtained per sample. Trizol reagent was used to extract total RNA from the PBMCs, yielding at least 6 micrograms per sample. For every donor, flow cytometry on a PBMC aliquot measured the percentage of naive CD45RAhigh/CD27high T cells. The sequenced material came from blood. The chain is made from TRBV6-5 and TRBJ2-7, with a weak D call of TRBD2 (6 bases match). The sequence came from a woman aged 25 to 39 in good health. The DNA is TGTGCCAGCAGTTACCGGGAGCTCTACGAACAGTACTTC. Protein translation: CASSYRELYEQYF.